The 5 T cell receptor beta chains below all came from one sample that was sequenced in a study of T cells in Graves' hyperthyroidism and ophthalmopathy. The CDR3 regions of TCR beta were amplified from RNA transcripts. With the HTBI primer set, the TCR CDR3 went through a first round of RT-PCR. TCRdb re-derived calls from the multiplex PCR reads in MiXCR, one entry per CDR3 protein. The table has hundreds of thousands of distinct CDR3 sequences, 14% seen once; the top ten hold roughly a tenth. Sequencing was done on a sample of blood. These receptors were obtained from a woman aged 18-30 years with Graves' hyperthyroidism.

This clonotype was recorded at least ten times. The J gene is TRBJ2-3, the V gene TRBV30, with TRBD1 identical over 7 bases. Per germline, CDR1 GTSNPN and CDR2 SVGIG (reference sequence). Germline trimming cut 2 bases from V and 4 bases from J; bases unmatched to any gene: 12. The CDR3 totals 16 residues. CDR3 protein: CAWSLYFDRAADTQYF. The CDR3 region has the DNA TGTGCCTGGAGTCTCTATTTCGACAGGGCGGCAGATACGCAGTATTTT. Full variable domain (outside the CDR3, taken from reference TRBV30 and TRBJ2-3): SQTIHQWPATLVQPVGSPLSLECTVEGTSNPNLYWYRQAAGRGLQLLFYSVGIGQISSEVPQNLSASRPQDRQFILSSKKLLLSDSGFYLCAWSLYFDRAADTQYFGPGTRLTVL.

The V call is TRBV2, the J call TRBJ2-3, with TRBD2 matching 10 bases. With 6 bases clipped from V and 5 bases from J, the junction kept 2 bases outside the gene matches. The germline V gene encodes CDR1 SNHLY and CDR2 FYNNEI. This CDR3 spans 13 amino acids. This CDR3 is CASRRTSGDTQYF. The CDR3 nucleotides are TGTGCCAGCAGAAGGACTAGCGGAGATACGCAGTATTTT.

This chain uses TRBV7-9 with TRBJ1-2; D might be TRBD1 (6 bases). The CDR3 extends over 14 amino acids. The V end was cut by 5 bases, the J end by 2 bases, with 12 bases between. Per the germline V gene, CDR1 is SEHNR and CDR2 is FQNEAQ (reference sequence). For the CDR3, the DNA is TGTGCCAGCAGCGCCTCCCAGGGGAACTATGGCTACACCTTC. It specifies CASSASQGNYGYTF.

This clonotype has more than one count but fewer than ten. This chain joins TRBV29-1 and TRBJ2-5; a weak D match, TRBD1 (5 bases). In germline, CDR1 is SQVTM, CDR2 ANQGSEA. The CDR3 covers 11 residues. V lost 6 bases and J 5 bases, leaving 10 bases between the germline ends. The CDR3 reads CSVRGYETQYF. For the CDR3, the DNA is TGCAGCGTAAGGGGTTACGAGACCCAGTACTTC. Supplemented by reference TRBV29-1 and TRBJ2-5, the full variable domain reads SAVISQKPSRDICQRGTSLTIQCQVDSQVTMMFWYRQQPGQSLTLIATANQGSEATYESGFVIDKFPISRPNLTFSTLTVSNMSPEDSSIYLCSVRGYETQYFGPGTRLLVL.

At least ten counts were recorded for this clonotype. V gene TRBV11-2 combines with J gene TRBJ1-1; unclear D gene. The V end lost 6 bases, the J end lost 5 bases, and 7 bases lay between the germline ends. The CDR3 is 11 residues long. Per the germline V gene, CDR1 is SGHAT and CDR2 is FQNNGV. The DNA for the CDR3 is TGTGCCAGCAGTTCAATAACTGAAGCTTTCTTT. Protein sequence: CASSSITEAFF. Supplemented by reference TRBV11-2 and TRBJ1-1, the full variable domain reads EAGVAQSPRYKIIEKRQSVAFWCNPISGHATLYWYQQILGQGPKLLIQFQNNGVVDDSQLPKDRFSAERLKGVDSTLKIQPAKLEDSAVYLCASSSITEAFFGQGTRLTVV.